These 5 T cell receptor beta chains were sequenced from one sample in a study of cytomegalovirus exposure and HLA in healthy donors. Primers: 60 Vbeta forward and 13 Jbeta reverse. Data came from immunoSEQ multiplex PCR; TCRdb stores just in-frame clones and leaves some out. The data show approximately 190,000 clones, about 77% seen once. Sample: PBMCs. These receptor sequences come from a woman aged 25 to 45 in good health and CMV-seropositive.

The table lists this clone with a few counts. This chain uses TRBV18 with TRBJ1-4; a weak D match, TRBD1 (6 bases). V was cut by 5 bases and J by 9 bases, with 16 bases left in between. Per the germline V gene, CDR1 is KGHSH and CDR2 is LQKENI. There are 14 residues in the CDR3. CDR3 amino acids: CASSRKGVEKKLFF. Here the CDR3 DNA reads TGTGCCAGCTCAAGAAAGGGGGTAGAGAAAAAACTGTTTTTT. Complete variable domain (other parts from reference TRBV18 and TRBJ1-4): NAGVMQNPRHLVRRRGQEARLRCSPMKGHSHVYWYRQLPEEGLKFMVYLQKENIIDESGMPKERFSAEFPKEGPSILRIQQVVRGDSAAYFCASSRKGVEKKLFFGSGTQLSVL.

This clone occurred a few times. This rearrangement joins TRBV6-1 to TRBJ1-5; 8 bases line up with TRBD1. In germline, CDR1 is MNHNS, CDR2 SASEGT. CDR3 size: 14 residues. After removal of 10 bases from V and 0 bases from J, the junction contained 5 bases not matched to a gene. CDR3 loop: CATDRGLSNQPQHF. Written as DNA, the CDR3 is TGTGCCACCGACAGGGGCCTTAGCAATCAGCCCCAGCATTTT.

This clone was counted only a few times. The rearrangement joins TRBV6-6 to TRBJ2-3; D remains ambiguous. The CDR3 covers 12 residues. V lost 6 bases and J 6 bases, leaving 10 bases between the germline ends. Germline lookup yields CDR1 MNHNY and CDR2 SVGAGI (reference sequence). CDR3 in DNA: TGTGCCAGCAGCCAACGGGTGGATACGCAGTATTTT. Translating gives CASSQRVDTQYF.

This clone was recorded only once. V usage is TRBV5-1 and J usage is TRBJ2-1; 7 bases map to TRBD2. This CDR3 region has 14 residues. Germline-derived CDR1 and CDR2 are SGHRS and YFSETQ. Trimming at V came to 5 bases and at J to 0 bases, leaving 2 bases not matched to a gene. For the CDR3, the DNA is TGCGCCAGCAGGGGGACTAACTCCTACAATGAGCAGTTCTTC. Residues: CASRGTNSYNEQFF.

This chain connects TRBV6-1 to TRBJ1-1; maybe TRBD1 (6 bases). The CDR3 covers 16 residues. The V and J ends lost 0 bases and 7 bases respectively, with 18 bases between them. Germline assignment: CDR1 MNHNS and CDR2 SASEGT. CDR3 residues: CASSEATVARGGEAFF. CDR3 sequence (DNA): TGTGCCAGCAGTGAAGCGACTGTAGCCCGAGGGGGTGAAGCTTTCTTT.